The clone carrying this T cell receptor beta chain was counted a few times. Antigen specificity is unknown. This record comes from a study of early T cells in non-severe SARS-CoV-2 infection. Study details: Bulk RNA taken from unsorted whole blood was sequenced, leaving chains unpaired. General study findings and limits: VDJdb-based annotation leaned toward anti-spike CD8 responses and missed private and CD4 specificities.

Molecules of cDNA were individually given unique molecular identifiers that were attached to them. TCRdb processed the 5' RACE reads anew with MiXCR; each CDR3 protein has one entry. In the table there are some 57,000 distinct CDR3 sequences, 7.5% to 9.5% of which are singletons. Germline lookup yields CDR1 DFQATT and CDR2 SNEGSKA (reference sequence). This CDR3 is built from 16 residues. Trimming shortened V by 5 bases and J by 0 bases, and 17 bases separated the two germline ends. The chain employs TRBV20-1 and TRBJ1-3, with D perhaps TRBD1 (6 bases). The sample was whole blood. The sequence derives from an adult who was a healthcare worker with PCR-confirmed SARS-CoV-2 infection or an uninfected control (not recorded which). The DNA for the CDR3 is TGCAGTGCTGCATCTTTTGGAGGGGGCTCTGGAAACACCATATATTTT. Amino acid sequence: CSAASFGGGSGNTIYF.